The 24 T cell receptor beta chains listed next were all sequenced from one sample in a study of cytomegalovirus exposure and HLA in healthy donors. The PCR ran on 60 Vbeta and 13 Jbeta primers. Clones were read by immunoSEQ multiplex PCR, and TCRdb kept only the in-frame ones, dropping some. The sample includes tens of thousands of clones, 67% of them seen just once. Material: PBMCs. Every receptor here comes from a woman aged 45-59 years in good health and CMV-seropositive.

This chain joins TRBV6-5 and TRBJ1-5; D not resolved. This CDR3 region has 12 residues. With 4 bases removed from V and 3 bases from J, the gap between germline ends came to 4 bases. From germline, CDR1 is MNHEY and CDR2 SVGAGI. This CDR3 reads CASSSNNQPQHF. The CDR3 coding sequence is TGTGCCAGCAGTTCAAACAATCAGCCCCAGCATTTT.

This clone was observed once. The rearrangement links TRBV7-9 to TRBJ2-1; 12 bases map to TRBD2. V shed 4 bases and J 5 bases; nucleotides not matched to a gene: 6. Germline V CDR1 and CDR2: SEHNR, FQNEAQ (reference sequence). The CDR3 is made up of 16 amino acids. The CDR3 bases are TGTGCCAGCAGCTCCCGACTAGCGGGGGCCCACAATGAGCAGTTCTTC. It encodes CASSSRLAGAHNEQFF. Looking up the rest from reference TRBV7-9 and TRBJ2-1 gives the full variable domain: DTGVSQNPRHKITKRGQNVTFRCDPISEHNRLYWYRQTLGQGPEFLTYFQNEAQLEKSRLLSDRFSAERPKGSFSTLEIQRTEQGDSAMYLCASSSRLAGAHNEQFFGPGTRLTVL.

The chain has TRBV5-1 and TRBJ2-5, with D maybe TRBD2 (6 bases). This CDR3 contains 15 residues. V was cut by 4 bases and J by 9 bases, with 22 bases left in between. The germline V gene has CDR1 SGHRS and CDR2 YFSETQ. CDR3: CASSPGPGAVVAQYF. As DNA, the CDR3 is TGCGCCAGCAGCCCGGGCCCGGGAGCTGTTGTGGCCCAGTACTTC.

The chain is built from TRBV5-4 and TRBJ2-1, with 8 nucleotides matching TRBD2. This CDR3 is built from 14 residues. Germline trimming cut 1 base from V and 7 bases from J; bases unmatched to any gene: 4. Germline-derived CDR1 and CDR2 are SGHNT and YYREEE (reference sequence). The CDR3 protein is CASSLYGGANEQFF. The CDR3, as DNA: TGTGCCAGCAGCTTGTACGGGGGGGCAAATGAGCAGTTCTTC.

The V call is TRBV13, the J call TRBJ2-2, with 10 bases that match TRBD1. The CDR3 totals 16 residues. After removal of 5 bases from V and 4 bases from J, the junction contained 7 bases not matched to a gene. The germline V gene has CDR1 PRHDT and CDR2 FYEKMQ (reference sequence). The CDR3 protein is CASSPQGDRGTGELFF. In nucleotides, the CDR3 is TGTGCCAGCAGCCCTCAGGGGGACAGGGGCACCGGGGAGCTGTTTTTT.

This chain uses TRBV7-9 with TRBJ1-5; the D gene is possibly TRBD1 (6 bases). Germline loops: CDR1 SEHNR, CDR2 FQNEAQ (reference sequence). This CDR3 has 14 amino acids. Trimming shortened V by 4 bases and J by 5 bases, and 12 bases separated the two germline ends. CDR3 nucleotide sequence: TGTGCCAGCAGCTCACAGGGCCCGGATCAGCCCCAGCATTTT. Protein product: CASSSQGPDQPQHF.

V is TRBV5-1 and J is TRBJ1-5; a possible D gene is TRBD1 (5 bases). Germline lookup yields CDR1 SGHRS and CDR2 YFSETQ. The V end was cut by 0 bases, the J end by 6 bases, with 13 bases between. There are 15 residues in the CDR3. CDR3 sequence (DNA): TGCGCCAGCAGCTTGGGGTTGGGGAGGGGTCAGCCCCAGCATTTT. It codes for CASSLGLGRGQPQHF.

The chain uses TRBV4-1 and TRBJ2-5; 9 bases are a match to TRBD1. The germline CDR1 and CDR2 sequences are MGHRA and YSYEKL. The CDR3 has 16 amino acids. V lost 4 bases and J lost 7; bases outside the gene matches: 13. CDR3 DNA: TGCGCCAGCAGCCCGAGACAGGGGGGAGGTGTGGCGACCCAGTACTTC. Protein sequence: CASSPRQGGGVATQYF.

This clone has only a few counts. The CDR3 DNA follows: TGTGCCAGTATGGGGGCAGGAGAGACCCAGTACTTC. It encodes CASMGAGETQYF. The chain employs TRBV19 and TRBJ2-5, with D possibly matching TRBD1 (6 bases). The CDR3 length is 12 residues. Germline V gene data show CDR1 as LNHDA and CDR2 as SQIVND (reference sequence). The ends were cut back, 7 bases at V and 4 bases at J, with 10 bases in the middle.

The V call is TRBV5-1, the J call TRBJ2-5; D is perhaps TRBD1 (6 bases). CDR1 is SGHRS and CDR2 is YFSETQ in the germline V gene. The ends were cut back, 5 bases at V and 4 bases at J, with 12 bases in the middle. This CDR3 is built from 13 residues. Here the CDR3 DNA reads TGCGCCAGCAGGGTGGGGGCGAGAGAGACCCAGTACTTC. It yields the protein CASRVGARETQYF.

Regarding this clone: One end of the junction varies from germline; a read error may be responsible. The CDR3 reads CVSSVVREANGYTF. The CDR3 coding sequence is TGTGTCAGCAGCGTAGTAAGGGAGGCCAATGGCTACACCTTC. The chain links TRBV9 to TRBJ1-2; D remains unclear. Germline CDR1 is SGDLS and CDR2 is YYNGEE. The CDR3 totals 14 residues.

This clone was picked up a small number of times. The rearrangement joins TRBV7-2 to TRBJ2-7; 10 bases fit TRBD2. Trimming cost V 1 base and J 2 bases; bases outside gene matches: 2. This CDR3 has 15 amino acids. Germline loops: CDR1 SGHTA, CDR2 FQGNSA. CDR3 region: CASSLGSGGAYEQYV. CDR3 nucleotides: TGTGCCAGCAGCTTAGGGAGCGGGGGGGCCTACGAGCAGTACGTC.

This chain connects TRBV9 to TRBJ2-3; 8 nucleotides match TRBD1. Germline trimming cut 0 bases from V and 5 bases from J; bases unmatched to any gene: 5. The CDR3 covers 15 residues. Germline V CDR1 and CDR2: SGDLS, YYNGEE. The CDR3 loop is CASSVALTGGDTQYF. CDR3 DNA: TGTGCCAGCAGCGTAGCTCTCACAGGGGGAGATACGCAGTATTTT. Full variable domain (outside the CDR3, taken from reference TRBV9 and TRBJ2-3): DSGVTQTPKHLITATGQRVTLRCSPRSGDLSVYWYQQSLDQGLQFLIQYYNGEERAKGNILERFSAQQFPDLHSELNLSSLELGDSALYFCASSVALTGGDTQYFGPGTRLTVL.

V is TRBV9 and J is TRBJ2-1, with 9 bases aligning to TRBD2. Germline CDR1 SGDLS, CDR2 YYNGEE. The CDR3 contains 15 residues. The V gene end was trimmed by 7 bases and the J gene end by 2 bases; junction bases not matched to a gene: 7. CDR3 sequence (DNA): TGTGCCAGCCAGCGGGAGGACGGGACCTACAATGAGCAGTTCTTC. Protein: CASQREDGTYNEQFF. The complete variable domain, with remaining parts taken from reference TRBV9 and TRBJ2-1, reads DSGVTQTPKHLITATGQRVTLRCSPRSGDLSVYWYQQSLDQGLQFLIQYYNGEERAKGNILERFSAQQFPDLHSELNLSSLELGDSALYFCASQREDGTYNEQFFGPGTRLTVL.

The chain employs TRBV7-9 and TRBJ1-4; D is possibly TRBD1 (5 bases). This CDR3 has 17 amino acids. Germline lookup yields CDR1 SEHNR and CDR2 FQNEAQ (reference sequence). Trimming removed 3 bases at V and 7 bases at J, with 21 bases between. This chain's CDR3 is CASSLDLSGTGGEKLFF. In DNA form, the CDR3 reads TGTGCCAGCAGCTTGGATCTCTCCGGGACGGGAGGTGAAAAACTGTTTTTT.

V is TRBV10-1 and J is TRBJ2-1, with D possibly being TRBD1 (6 bases). Germline V gene lookup returns CDR1 WNHNN and CDR2 SYGVQD (reference sequence). The V end lost 2 bases, the J end lost 9 bases, and 8 bases lay between the germline ends. This CDR3 contains 12 residues. The CDR3 bases are TGCGCCAGCAGTGAGCAAGGGGGTGAGCAGTTCTTC. The encoded protein is CASSEQGGEQFF.

This clone was detected a few times. The chain employs TRBV11-2 and TRBJ2-3, with 9 bases aligning to TRBD2. This CDR3 is 15 amino acids long. CDR1 and CDR2 (germline): SGHAT, FQNNGV. Trimming cost V 8 bases and J 2 bases; bases outside gene matches: 8. CDR3 nucleotides: TGTGCCAGCCGTGGTAGCGGGGGATACACAGATACGCAGTATTTT. The encoded protein is CASRGSGGYTDTQYF.

This clone has more than one count but fewer than ten. The chain couples TRBV9 to TRBJ1-2; D might be TRBD1 (5 bases). Trimming stripped 0 bases from V and 7 bases from J, with 13 bases between. This CDR3 is built from 14 residues. The germline CDR1 and CDR2 sequences are SGDLS and YYNGEE. The CDR3 region has the DNA TGTGCCAGCAGCGTAGGGCAGGGCGGACCTGGCTACACCTTC. This codes for CASSVGQGGPGYTF.

The chain joins TRBV5-6 to TRBJ2-2; D might be TRBD1 (5 bases). There are 14 residues in the CDR3. Germline CDR1 and CDR2: SGHDT and YYEEEE. V was shortened by 1 base and J by 1 base, with 5 bases between the two germline ends. The DNA of the CDR3 is TGTGCCAGCAGCTTGAGGGGGAACACCGGGGAGCTGTTTTTT. Translated: CASSLRGNTGELFF.

The genes are TRBV4-1 and TRBJ1-2; D gene ambiguous. Germline CDR1 is MGHRA and CDR2 is YSYEKL. V lost 7 bases, J lost 0 bases, and 18 bases lay in between. The CDR3 has 16 residues. The CDR3 protein is CASTLGSSRTNYGYTF. CDR3 in DNA: TGCGCCAGCACTCTGGGCAGTTCCAGAACTAACTATGGCTACACCTTC.

This clone was detected only once. V usage is TRBV4-1 and J usage is TRBJ2-1, with D possibly being TRBD2 (7 bases). This CDR3 contains 18 residues. Germline V gene data show CDR1 as MGHRA and CDR2 as YSYEKL. Trimming cost V 4 bases and J 13 bases, with 32 bases left between them. Here the CDR3 reads CASSLGILKGEGLKGQFF. In DNA, the CDR3 is TGCGCCAGCAGCCTCGGCATTTTGAAGGGGGAGGGTCTCAAGGGACAGTTCTTC.

The rearrangement joins TRBV2 to TRBJ1-2; 7 positions match TRBD1. Germline V gene sequence: CDR1 SNHLY, CDR2 FYNNEI. The CDR3 runs to 16 residues. V shed 5 bases, J shed 4 bases, and the junction held 13 bases outside the gene matches. For the CDR3, the DNA is TGTGCCAGCAGTATTGAGTCGGACAGGACAACCTATGGCTACACCTTC. Translating gives CASSIESDRTTYGYTF.

The V call is TRBV7-3, the J call TRBJ1-5; D is unresolved. The V end was cut by 5 bases, the J end by 5 bases, with 10 bases between. The V gene's germline CDR1 is SGHTA and CDR2 FQGTGA. This CDR3 is built from 13 residues. CDR3 in amino acids: CASSPEPYQPQHF. The CDR3 nucleotides are TGTGCCAGCAGCCCTGAGCCCTATCAGCCCCAGCATTTT.

V and J are TRBV6-4 and TRBJ1-4; D might be TRBD1 (5 bases). This CDR3 comprises 16 residues. CDR1 and CDR2 (germline): MRHNA, SNTAGT. V gave up 4 bases and J gave up 0 bases, with 12 bases separating them. The CDR3 nucleotides read TGTGCCAGCAGTGCGGAGGGACCAGCAACTAATGAAAAACTGTTTTTT. It encodes CASSAEGPATNEKLFF.